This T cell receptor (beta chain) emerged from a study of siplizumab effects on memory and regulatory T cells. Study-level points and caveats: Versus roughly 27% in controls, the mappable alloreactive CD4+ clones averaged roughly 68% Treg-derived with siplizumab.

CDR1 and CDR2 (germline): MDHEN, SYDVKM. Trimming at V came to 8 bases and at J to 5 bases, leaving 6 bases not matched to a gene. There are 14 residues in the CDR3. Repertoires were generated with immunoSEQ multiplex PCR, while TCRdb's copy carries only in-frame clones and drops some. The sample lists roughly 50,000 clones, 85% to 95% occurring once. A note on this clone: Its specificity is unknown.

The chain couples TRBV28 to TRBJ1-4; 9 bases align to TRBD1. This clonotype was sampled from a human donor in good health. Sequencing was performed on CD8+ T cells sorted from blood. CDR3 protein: CASQAGQGNEKLFF. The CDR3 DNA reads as TGTGCCAGCCAGGCGGGACAGGGAAATGAAAAACTGTTTTTT.